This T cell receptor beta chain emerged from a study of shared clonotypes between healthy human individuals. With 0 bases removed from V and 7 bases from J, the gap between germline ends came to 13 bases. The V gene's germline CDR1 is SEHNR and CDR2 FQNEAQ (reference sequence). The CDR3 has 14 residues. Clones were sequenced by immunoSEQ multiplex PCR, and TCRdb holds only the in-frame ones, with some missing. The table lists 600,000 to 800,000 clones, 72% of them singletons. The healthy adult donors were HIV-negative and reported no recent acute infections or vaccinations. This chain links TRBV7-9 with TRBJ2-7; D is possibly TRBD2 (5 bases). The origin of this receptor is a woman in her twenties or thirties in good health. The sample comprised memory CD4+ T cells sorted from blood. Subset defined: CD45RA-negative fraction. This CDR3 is CASSLAQAPGEQYF. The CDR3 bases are TGTGCCAGCAGCTTAGCGCAGGCCCCGGGGGAGCAGTACTTC.